Below, one TCR beta chain is given with its context. This clone was picked up a small number of times. Its antigen specificity is not known. The record has no base qualities; no much larger clone is one base away. Reading the germline V gene gives CDR1 MDHEN and CDR2 SYDVKM. Its CDR3 holds 12 amino acids, cysteine through phenylalanine. Only the CDR3 region is kept as DNA, spanning 36 bases read in frame from base 1. This sample is drawn from a study of beta chain features in type 1 diabetes (dated by TCRdb to 2016 to 2018). About the investigation overall: Mean age, gender distribution, total cell number and subset yield were not different between patients and healthy donors. A total of 90 million to 120 million sorted cells were examined across all samples, and a strong correlation was observed between cell number per subset and RNA yield. The study compared TCRB repertoires of sorted circulating CD4+ T cell subsets between recently diagnosed type 1 diabetes patients and matched healthy donors. Whereas all 30 or so donors provided naive and central memory subsets, regulatory and stem cell-like memory subsets were isolated from just 8 patients and roughly eight healthy donors.

From each donor, a single peripheral blood sample of around 120 mL on average was drawn into heparinised tubes. Using a panel that included CD45RO, CCR7, CD25, CD127, CD95 and CD27, naive, central memory, regulatory and stem cell-like memory CD4+ T cells were sorted on a BD FACSAria II. All sorted populations exceeded 95% purity. Right away, PBMCs were isolated by Lymphoprep density gradient centrifugation and were stained directly, with no culture step. Samples were stained and sorted in pairs, with one healthy donor and one patient per experiment, so that batch effects were minimized. What the work shows at the level of the full study, not this receptor alone: A moderate but significant shortening of TCRB CDR3 length was observed in type 1 diabetes patients in all four CD4+ subsets. Because the HLA sub-analyses included only small numbers of individuals, any influence of HLA type on TCRB rearrangement was left unresolved. Sequencing cDNA rather than genomic DNA could over-represent highly expressing activated cells, although activation and CD3 levels did not differ between groups. Shorter templates might have been favored by PCR, but patient and control samples were amplified and corrected together, so both groups would have been affected equally by any skew. Naive, central memory and regulatory TCRB repertoires appeared to be more alike among patients than among healthy donors. At VDJ recombination sites, patients with type 1 diabetes made fewer insertions and deleted more nucleotides, a pattern implying thymic rearrangement abnormalities.

The entire isolated RNA was reverse transcribed using the High Capacity cDNA Reverse Transcription Kit, and thus expressed TCRB transcripts were sequenced. Deep immunoSEQ sequencing was performed on naive, central memory and regulatory T cell samples, with an average of about 4 million total reads per sample. After sorted cells were lysed in RLT buffer, RNA was extracted with DNase-treated RNeasy Micro or Mini kits, with the choice depending on cell number. Each cell subset was processed separately to prevent cross-contamination, with patient and healthy donor samples processed together. Using the immunoSEQ multiplex PCR, TCRB sequences were amplified from cDNA into 87-bp fragments spanning the CDR3 region. Amplicons were sequenced on the Illumina HiSeq platform. Per the source publication's procedure: PCR bias was computationally corrected using synthetic template baselines, reads within Hamming distance 2 were collapsed, and singletons that could not be merged were discarded. Reads were aligned against IMGT to assign V, D and J genes, CDR3 length and insertions or deletions at six rearrangement sites. Within each subset, clonotype counts were normalized to the number of sorted cells before true diversity and Gini coefficients were calculated with the tcR R package. The overlap coefficient, calculated on TCRB nucleotide sequences, was used to quantify repertoire sharing. Out-of-frame TCRB sequences from naive cells were analyzed as a proxy for the pre-selection repertoire. TCRdb limited this immuneACCESS table to in-frame rearrangements with V and J called. A share of clones is missing; checked studies link under half to unresolved V genes, and the rest is unexplained. The V and J calls and clone size come from that table; D and trimming were worked out from the DNA. The sample table contains about 930,000 clones; only one count was recorded for roughly 16% of them. The ten most abundant clones make up 0.023% of the sample.

The sequence is built from TRBV28 and TRBJ1-2, with 9 middle bases fitting TRBD1. Specimen: naive CD4+ T cells from blood. Explained via the paper, the cell subset or site label denotes: true naive CD4+ T cells. The clonotype comes from a woman younger than 30 in good health. The encoded CDR3 is CVTKQGAGGYTF. The sequence in DNA is TGTGTAACAAAACAGGGGGCGGGCGGCTACACCTTC.